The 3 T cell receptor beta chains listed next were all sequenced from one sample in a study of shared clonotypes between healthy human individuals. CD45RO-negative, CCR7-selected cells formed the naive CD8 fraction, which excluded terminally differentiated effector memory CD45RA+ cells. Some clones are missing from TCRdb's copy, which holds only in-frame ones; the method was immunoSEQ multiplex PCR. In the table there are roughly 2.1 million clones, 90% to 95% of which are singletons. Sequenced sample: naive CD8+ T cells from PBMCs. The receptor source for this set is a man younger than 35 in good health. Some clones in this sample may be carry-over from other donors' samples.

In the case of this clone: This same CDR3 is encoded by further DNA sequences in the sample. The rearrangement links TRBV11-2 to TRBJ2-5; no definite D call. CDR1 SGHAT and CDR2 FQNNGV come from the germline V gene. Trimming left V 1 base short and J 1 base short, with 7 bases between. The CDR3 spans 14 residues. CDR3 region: CASSLVGSQETQYF. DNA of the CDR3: TGTGCCAGCAGCTTAGTAGGTAGCCAAGAGACCCAGTACTTC.

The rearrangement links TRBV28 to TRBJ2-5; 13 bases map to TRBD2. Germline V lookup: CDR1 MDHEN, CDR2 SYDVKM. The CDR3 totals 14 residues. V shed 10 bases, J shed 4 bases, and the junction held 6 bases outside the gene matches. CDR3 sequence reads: CAIKGTSGTETQYF. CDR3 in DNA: TGTGCCATTAAAGGGACTAGCGGGACAGAGACCCAGTACTTC.

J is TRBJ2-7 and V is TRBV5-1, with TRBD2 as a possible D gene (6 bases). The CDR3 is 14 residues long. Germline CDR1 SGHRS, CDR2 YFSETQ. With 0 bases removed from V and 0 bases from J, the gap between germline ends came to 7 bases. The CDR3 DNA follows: TGCGCCAGCAGCTTGGCGGGGGACTCCTACGAGCAGTACTTC. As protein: CASSLAGDSYEQYF.